These 17 T cell receptor beta chains were sequenced from one sample in a study of T cells in Graves' hyperthyroidism and ophthalmopathy. There were TCR beta CDR3 regions amplified from RNA transcripts. In the first-round RT-PCR of the TCR CDR3, the HTBI primer set was used. TCRdb reanalysed the multiplex PCR reads using MiXCR and keeps one entry per CDR3 protein. This table holds about 640,000 distinct CDR3 sequences, around 21% found once. Sequencing was performed on blood. Receptor source: a man aged 25-45 years with Graves' ophthalmopathy.

This clonotype was seen more than once but under ten times. Germline and junction disagree at one end, which may indicate a read error. This chain links TRBV5-1 with TRBJ1-1; D ambiguous. The CDR3 sequence is 14 residues long. Germline V gene data show CDR1 as SGHRS and CDR2 as YFSETQ. The CDR3 bases are TGCACCAGCAGCTTGGACGGCTTGGGCACTGAAGCTTTCTTT. Residues: CTSSLDGLGTEAFF.

CDR3 sequence: CASSGQGVYNEQFF. CDR3 bases: TGTGCCAGCAGTGGACAGGGCGTCTACAATGAGCAGTTCTTC. This sequence joins TRBV6-1 and TRBJ2-1; 7 bases align to TRBD1. The CDR3 has 14 amino acids. Germline V gene sequence: CDR1 MNHNS, CDR2 SASEGT. Trimming took 4 bases from V and 3 from J; bases not matched to a gene: 3.

The rearrangement uses TRBV11-2 and TRBJ2-7, with D possibly TRBD1 on 5 matching bases. This CDR3 has 16 amino acids. From germline, CDR1 is SGHAT and CDR2 FQNNGV. V was trimmed by 6 bases and J by 2 bases, leaving 20 bases between them. CDR3 loop: CASSSPLTESTYEQYF. The CDR3 coding sequence is TGTGCCAGCAGTTCCCCCCTGACAGAATCGACCTACGAGCAGTACTTC.

A remark on this clonotype: This may be a read error: a much more frequent sequence differs by one nucleotide. J is TRBJ1-2 and V is TRBV3-1, with D possibly matching TRBD1 (5 bases). CDR3 length: 14 amino acids. The V gene's germline CDR1 is LGHDT and CDR2 YNNKEL (reference sequence). The V and J ends lost 2 bases and 3 bases respectively, with 10 bases between them. CDR3 bases: TGTGCCAGCAGCCAATCTGTGGGGGACTATGGCTACACCTTC. Its protein is CASSQSVGDYGYTF.

This chain uses TRBV27 with TRBJ1-5, with D perhaps TRBD1 (6 bases). This CDR3 contains 15 residues. Trimming shortened V by 3 bases and J by 4 bases, and 13 bases separated the two germline ends. Germline CDR1 and CDR2: MNHEY and SMNVEV (reference sequence). In DNA form, the CDR3 reads TGTGCCAGCAGTTTGCACGGGACACTTAATCAGCCCCAGCATTTT. It specifies CASSLHGTLNQPQHF.

This clonotype was observed a handful of times. This rearrangement joins TRBV20-1 to TRBJ1-5; D gene unclear. The CDR3 has 13 amino acids. V was cut by 4 bases and J by 4 bases, with 11 bases left in between. Per germline, CDR1 DFQATT and CDR2 SNEGSKA (reference sequence). Written as DNA, the CDR3 is TGCAGTGCTACCTCCGGGATTAATCAGCCCCAGCATTTT. It specifies CSATSGINQPQHF.

The V gene is TRBV27, the J gene TRBJ2-7, with 7 bases identical to TRBD2. Looked up from germline, CDR1 is MNHEY and CDR2 is SMNVEV (reference sequence). The CDR3 extends over 14 amino acids. V was clipped by 4 bases and J by 5 bases; unmatched bases: 8. The CDR3, as DNA: TGTGCCAGCAGTTCAAGGGGACTAACCCACGAGCAGTACTTC. Its protein is CASSSRGLTHEQYF.

This rearrangement joins TRBV7-2 to TRBJ2-1, with TRBD2 as a possible D gene (5 bases). From germline, CDR1 is SGHTA and CDR2 FQGNSA. The CDR3 is 13 amino acids. V was cut by 5 bases and J by 9 bases, with 14 bases left in between. CDR3 in amino acids: CASSLPPSSEQFF. The CDR3 nucleotides read TGTGCCAGCAGCCTCCCCCCTAGCAGTGAGCAGTTCTTC.

There are many counts of this clonotype. The gene calls are TRBV7-8 and TRBJ2-7; the D is unclear. Looked up from germline, CDR1 is SGHVS and CDR2 is FQNEAQ. CDR3 length: 14 amino acids. V was shortened by 0 bases and J by 3 bases, with 9 bases between the two germline ends. The CDR3 loop is CASSLAPALYEQYF. The CDR3 nucleotides are TGTGCCAGCAGCTTAGCCCCCGCACTCTACGAGCAGTACTTC.

This clonotype has only a few counts. The chain's CDR3 is CASSYTSGQGHEQYF. DNA for the CDR3: TGTGCCAGCAGCTACACCTCGGGACAGGGCCACGAGCAGTACTTC. The rearrangement uses TRBV5-6 and TRBJ2-7; 9 nucleotides match TRBD1. This CDR3 contains 15 residues. Germline V gene lookup returns CDR1 SGHDT and CDR2 YYEEEE. V dropped 3 bases and J dropped 5; count of bases not matched to a gene: 9.

There are a few counts of this clonotype. The rearrangement joins TRBV19 to TRBJ2-7; 7 bases fit TRBD1. CDR1 LNHDA and CDR2 SQIVND come from the germline V gene (reference sequence). The V segment lost 4 bases and the J segment 3 bases; nucleotides outside the gene matches: 9. This CDR3 has 15 residues. CDR3 residues: CASSKQQGSLYEQYF. In nucleotides, the CDR3 is TGTGCCAGTAGTAAACAACAGGGGTCCCTCTACGAGCAGTACTTC.

This clonotype was recorded at least ten times. The chain carries TRBV27 and TRBJ1-5, with TRBD1 matching 7 bases. Losses at the gene ends were 6 bases for V and 0 bases for J; bases not matched to a gene: 8. The CDR3 sequence is 16 residues long. The V gene's germline CDR1 is MNHEY and CDR2 SMNVEV (reference sequence). The CDR3 reads CASRRQGGHSNQPQHF. DNA of the CDR3: TGTGCCAGCAGGAGACAGGGAGGCCATAGCAATCAGCCCCAGCATTTT.

This clonotype was detected ten times or more. The chain employs TRBV12-3 or TRBV12-4 and TRBJ1-1, with 9 bases aligning to TRBD1. The CDR3 spans 15 residues. The trim removed 1 base at V and 4 bases at J, leaving 4 bases unmatched. The CDR3 DNA reads as TGTGCCAGCAGTTTAGGATTGACAGGGGGCACTGAAGCTTTCTTT. Its protein product is CASSLGLTGGTEAFF.

This clonotype was detected only once. The chain recombines TRBV5-4 with TRBJ2-4; a weak D match, TRBD2 (5 bases). The CDR3 covers 14 residues. Trimming left V 1 base short and J 1 base short, with 6 bases between. Looked up from germline, CDR1 is SGHNT and CDR2 is YYREEE (reference sequence). The DNA for the CDR3 is TGTGCCAGCAGCTTGAAGCGGGCCAAAAACATTCAGTACTTC. Its protein product is CASSLKRAKNIQYF.

This clonotype was seen only a few times. The CDR3 nucleotides read TGCAGCGTTGAAGGTCGGGCGAGTGCTGGCACTGAAGCTTTCTTT. Protein product: CSVEGRASAGTEAFF. The chain links TRBV29-1 to TRBJ1-1, with D hard to call. Trimming shortened V by 1 base and J by 4 bases, and 16 bases separated the two germline ends. Germline CDR1 SQVTM, CDR2 ANQGSEA. The CDR3 spans 15 residues.

This clonotype occurred many times. V gene TRBV11-1 combines with J gene TRBJ2-1; 12 bases map to TRBD2. With V trimmed by 5 bases and J by 6 bases, 5 bases remained unmatched. The CDR3 loop spans 15 amino acids. Per germline, CDR1 SGHAT and CDR2 FQDESV (reference sequence). Here the CDR3 reads CASSPLAGGVNEQFF. CDR3 in DNA: TGTGCCAGCAGCCCGCTAGCGGGAGGGGTCAATGAGCAGTTCTTC.

The J gene is TRBJ1-1, the V gene TRBV6-2 or TRBV6-3; D possibly corresponds to TRBD1 (5 bases). The CDR3 is 15 amino acids. The V end lost 5 bases, the J end lost 5 bases, and 18 bases lay between the germline ends. Germline CDR1 reads MNHEY; CDR2 reads SVGEGT. The CDR3 protein is CASSGTQGLRTEAFF. The CDR3 nucleotides are TGTGCCAGCAGTGGGACTCAGGGATTGCGAACTGAAGCTTTCTTT.